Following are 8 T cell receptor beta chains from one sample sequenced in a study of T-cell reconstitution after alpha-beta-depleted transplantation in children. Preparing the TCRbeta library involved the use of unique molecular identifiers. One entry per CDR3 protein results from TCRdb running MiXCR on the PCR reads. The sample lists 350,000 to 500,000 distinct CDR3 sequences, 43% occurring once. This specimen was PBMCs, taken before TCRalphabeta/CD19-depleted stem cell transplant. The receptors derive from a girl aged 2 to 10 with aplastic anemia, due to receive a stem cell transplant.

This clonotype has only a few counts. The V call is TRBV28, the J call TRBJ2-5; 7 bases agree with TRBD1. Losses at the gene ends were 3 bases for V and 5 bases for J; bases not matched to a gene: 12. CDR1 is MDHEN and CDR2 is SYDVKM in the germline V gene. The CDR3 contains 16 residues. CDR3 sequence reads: CASSFTLSTGPETQYF. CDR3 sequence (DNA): TGTGCCAGCAGTTTCACCCTCTCGACAGGGCCCGAGACCCAGTACTTC.

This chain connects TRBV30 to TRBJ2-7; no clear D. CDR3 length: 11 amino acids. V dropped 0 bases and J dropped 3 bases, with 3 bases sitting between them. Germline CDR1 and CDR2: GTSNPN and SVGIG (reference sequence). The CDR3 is CAWSVVYEQYF. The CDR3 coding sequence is TGTGCCTGGAGTGTAGTCTACGAGCAGTACTTC.

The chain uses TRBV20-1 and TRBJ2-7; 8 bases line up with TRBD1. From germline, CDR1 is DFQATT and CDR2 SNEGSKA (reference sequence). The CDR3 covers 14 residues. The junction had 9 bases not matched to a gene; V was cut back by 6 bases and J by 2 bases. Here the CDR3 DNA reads TGCAGTGCCCCTGGACAGGGACTGCCCTACGAGCAGTACTTC. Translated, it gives CSAPGQGLPYEQYF.

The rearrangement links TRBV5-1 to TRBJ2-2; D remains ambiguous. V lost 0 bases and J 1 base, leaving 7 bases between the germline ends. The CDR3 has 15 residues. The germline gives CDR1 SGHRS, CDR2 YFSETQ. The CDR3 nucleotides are TGCGCCAGCAGCTTGGTAGAGGAGAACACCGGGGAGCTGTTTTTT. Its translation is CASSLVEENTGELFF.

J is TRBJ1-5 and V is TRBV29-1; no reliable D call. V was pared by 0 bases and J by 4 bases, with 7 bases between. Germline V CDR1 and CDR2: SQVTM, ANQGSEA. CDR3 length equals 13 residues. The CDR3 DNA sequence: TGCAGCGTTGAAGAGGGGAGGAATCAGCCCCAGCATTTT. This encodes CSVEEGRNQPQHF. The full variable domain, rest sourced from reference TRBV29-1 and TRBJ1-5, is SAVISQKPSRDICQRGTSLTIQCQVDSQVTMMFWYRQQPGQSLTLIATANQGSEATYESGFVIDKFPISRPNLTFSTLTVSNMSPEDSSIYLCSVEEGRNQPQHFGDGTRLSIL.

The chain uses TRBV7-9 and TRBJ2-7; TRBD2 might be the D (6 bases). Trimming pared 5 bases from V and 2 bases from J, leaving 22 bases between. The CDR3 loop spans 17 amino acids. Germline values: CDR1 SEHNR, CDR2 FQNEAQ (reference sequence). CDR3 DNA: TGTGCCAGCAGCGGACCGCTGAGGACCGGAGGGGCCTACGAGCAGTACTTC. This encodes CASSGPLRTGGAYEQYF.

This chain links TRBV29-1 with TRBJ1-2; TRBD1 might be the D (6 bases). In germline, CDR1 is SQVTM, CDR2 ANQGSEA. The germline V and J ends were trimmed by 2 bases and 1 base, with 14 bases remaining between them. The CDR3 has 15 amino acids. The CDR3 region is CSVETGATFNYGYTF. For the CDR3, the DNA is TGCAGCGTTGAAACGGGGGCGACCTTTAACTATGGCTACACCTTC.

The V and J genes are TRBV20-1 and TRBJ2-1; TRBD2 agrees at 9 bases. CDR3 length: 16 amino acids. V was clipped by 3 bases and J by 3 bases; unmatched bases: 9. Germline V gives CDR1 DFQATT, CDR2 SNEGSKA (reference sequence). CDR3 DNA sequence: TGCAGTGCTAGGCTTTTTAGCGGGAGCCTCTACAATGAGCAGTTCTTC. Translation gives CSARLFSGSLYNEQFF.